Below, 18 T cell receptor beta chains from the same sample are listed, as sequenced in a study of brain T cells in children with intractable seizures. Method: immunoSEQ multiplex PCR; TCRdb's copy keeps in-frame clones and lacks some. Here the sample spans around 44,000 clones, roughly 90% being singletons. This sample comprised peripheral blood, obtained at surgery. The receptors were gathered from a girl aged 2 to 10 with tuberous sclerosis and intractable seizures.

This clone appeared once. This rearrangement joins TRBV4-1 to TRBJ1-1; maybe TRBD1 (5 bases). This CDR3 contains 16 residues. Trimming took off 0 bases at V and 2 bases at J, with 13 bases between the two ends. From germline, CDR1 is MGHRA and CDR2 YSYEKL. CDR3 bases: TGCGCCAGCAGCCAAGAGTTGGGGGGAGTCAACACTGAAGCTTTCTTT. It is translated as CASSQELGGVNTEAFF.

This sequence joins TRBV10-3 and TRBJ1-5; no reliable D call. From germline, CDR1 is ENHRY and CDR2 SYGVKD. The V end was cut by 7 bases, the J end by 5 bases, with 12 bases between. This CDR3 comprises 13 residues. The CDR3 sequence: CAIKGMVDQPQHF. In DNA form, the CDR3 reads TGTGCCATCAAGGGTATGGTTGATCAGCCCCAGCATTTT.

The CDR3 DNA sequence: TGTGCCAGCAGCGTTAATCTAGCGGGGGGTCTGGAGACCCAGTACTTC. It codes for CASSVNLAGGLETQYF. V usage is TRBV9 and J usage is TRBJ2-5; 11 positions agree with TRBD2. V gave up 2 bases and J gave up 5 bases; unmatched junction bases: 8. The CDR3 contains 16 residues. Germline V gene data show CDR1 as SGDLS and CDR2 as YYNGEE. Complete variable domain (other parts from reference TRBV9 and TRBJ2-5): DSGVTQTPKHLITATGQRVTLRCSPRSGDLSVYWYQQSLDQGLQFLIQYYNGEERAKGNILERFSAQQFPDLHSELNLSSLELGDSALYFCASSVNLAGGLETQYFGPGTRLLVL.

In this sample, this clone turned up once. This chain joins TRBV6-4 and TRBJ2-1, with TRBD2 matching over 10 bases. The CDR3 has 13 residues. V lost 5 bases, J lost 6 bases, and 1 base stayed unmatched. The germline CDR1 and CDR2 sequences are MRHNA and SNTAGT. CDR3 residues: CASSSGGANEQFF. For the CDR3, the DNA is TGTGCCAGCAGTAGCGGGGGGGCCAATGAGCAGTTCTTC.

A single count supports this clone. This chain joins TRBV7-2 and TRBJ2-3; 11 nucleotides agree with TRBD2. Per germline, CDR1 SGHTA and CDR2 FQGNSA. The J segment lost 3 bases and the V segment lost 4 bases, leaving 9 bases of the junction unmatched. The CDR3 length is 17 residues. CDR3 nucleotides: TGTGCCAGCAGCTCCCGGGTGAGACTAGCGGGGACAGATACGCAGTATTTT. It yields the protein CASSSRVRLAGTDTQYF.

The chain recombines TRBV7-9 with TRBJ1-2, with 7 positions matching TRBD1. The V gene's germline CDR1 is SEHNR and CDR2 FQNEAQ (reference sequence). CDR3 length: 15 residues. Unmatched junction bases numbered 6, after V lost 5 bases and J lost 0 bases. CDR3 amino acids: CASSRGQAANYGYTF. The CDR3 DNA is TGTGCCAGCAGCCGAGGACAGGCAGCTAACTATGGCTACACCTTC.

V is TRBV6-1 and J is TRBJ1-3; perhaps TRBD1 as D (5 bases). V dropped 2 bases and J dropped 4 bases, with 12 bases sitting between them. The CDR3 has 15 amino acids. CDR1 is MNHNS and CDR2 is SASEGT in the germline V gene. For the CDR3, the DNA is TGTGCCAGCAGTGAAATGGGGGAAGGGGGAAACACCATATATTTT. Its translation is CASSEMGEGGNTIYF.

The chain recombines TRBV5-1 with TRBJ1-1; TRBD1 might be the D (6 bases). Germline CDR1 is SGHRS and CDR2 is YFSETQ. CDR3 length: 17 amino acids. Trimming shortened V by 3 bases and J by 6 bases, and 24 bases separated the two germline ends. The CDR3 coding sequence is TGCGCCAGCAGCTCTATTGCGGGGGGCCCCATTGCGTCTGAAGCTTTCTTT. Protein sequence: CASSSIAGGPIASEAFF.

The V and J genes are TRBV5-1 and TRBJ2-5; possibly TRBD1 or TRBD2 for D (6 bases each). Germline V lookup: CDR1 SGHRS, CDR2 YFSETQ. V gave up 5 bases and J gave up 1 base, with 15 bases separating them. The CDR3 has 15 amino acids. The CDR3 nucleotides are TGCGCCAGCAGTTTCGTAGGGGGGATCCAAGAGACCCAGTACTTC. Translation gives CASSFVGGIQETQYF. The full variable domain, in which reference TRBV5-1 and TRBJ2-5 provide the parts outside the CDR3, is KAGVTQTPRYLIKTRGQQVTLSCSPISGHRSVSWYQQTPGQGLQFLFEYFSETQRNKGNFPGRFSGRQFSNSRSEMNVSTLELGDSALYLCASSFVGGIQETQYFGPGTRLLVL.

The chain employs TRBV4-2 and TRBJ1-6; tentative D call: TRBD1 (6 bases). In germline, CDR1 is LGHNA, CDR2 YNFKEQ. The CDR3 spans 18 residues. Trimming stripped 2 bases from V and 5 bases from J, with 19 bases between. CDR3 nucleotides: TGTGCCAGCAGCCAACCAACCGCAGGGGATCCCAATAATTCACCCCTCCACTTT. Its protein product is CASSQPTAGDPNNSPLHF.

The count of this clone is one. V usage is TRBV7-8 and J usage is TRBJ2-5, with D perhaps assigned TRBD1 or TRBD2 (5 bases each). The CDR3 is 14 residues long. With 4 bases removed from V and 3 bases from J, the gap between germline ends came to 12 bases. The germline CDR1 and CDR2 sequences are SGHVS and FQNEAQ. The CDR3 DNA sequence: TGTGCCAGCAGCTCCGGGACGGCGAAAGAGACCCAGTACTTC. It codes for CASSSGTAKETQYF.

This chain links TRBV7-9 with TRBJ1-3, with D unresolved. CDR3 length equals 18 residues. V lost 3 bases to trimming and J lost 0 bases, with 18 bases between them. In germline, CDR1 is SEHNR, CDR2 FQNEAQ (reference sequence). CDR3 region: CASSLSWIEPASGNTIYF. DNA for the CDR3: TGTGCCAGCAGCTTGAGCTGGATCGAGCCGGCCTCTGGAAACACCATATATTTT.

This clone was seen just once. The gene calls are TRBV7-7 and TRBJ2-5, with D tentatively TRBD1 or TRBD2 (5 bases each). Trimming took off 5 bases at V and 2 bases at J, with 15 bases between the two ends. Germline V gene sequence: CDR1 SSHAT, CDR2 FNYEAQ (reference sequence). The CDR3 totals 15 residues. DNA for the CDR3: TGTGCCAGCAGCCTTGGGGACCTCAAACAAGAGACCCAGTACTTC. It encodes CASSLGDLKQETQYF.

The sample holds a few counts of this clone. The chain is built from TRBV4-1 and TRBJ1-2; D is uncertain. The CDR3 has 18 residues. The V end lost 0 bases, the J end lost 0 bases, and 17 bases lay between the germline ends. Germline V gene sequence: CDR1 MGHRA, CDR2 YSYEKL. In DNA form, the CDR3 reads TGCGCCAGCAGCCAAGAAAGCTTGTACGGTACAGCTAACTATGGCTACACCTTC. Translation: CASSQESLYGTANYGYTF.

The genes are TRBV3-1 (or the pseudogene TRBV3-2) and TRBJ2-3, with 7 bases aligning to TRBD2. V dropped 2 bases and J dropped 3; count of bases not matched to a gene: 2. Germline lookup yields CDR1 LGHDT and CDR2 YNNKEL (reference sequence). The CDR3 sequence is 14 residues long. As DNA, the CDR3 is TGTGCCAGCAGCCAAACGCGGGGGACAGATACGCAGTATTTT. The encoded protein is CASSQTRGTDTQYF.

Comments on this clone: At one of its ends the junction is not consistent with the germline gene, which may arise from a read error. V usage is TRBV30 and J usage is TRBJ2-7; a weak D match, TRBD2 (5 bases). The CDR3 runs to 12 residues. CDR1 and CDR2 (germline): GTSNPN, SVGIG (reference sequence). The CDR3 bases are TGTGCCTGGAGTGCCCCGGCGGGCTCGAGGAACTTC. Protein product: CAWSAPAGSRNF.

V and J are TRBV10-3 and TRBJ1-1, with 11 positions matching TRBD1. CDR3 length: 14 residues. Germline trimming cut 7 bases from V and 4 bases from J; bases unmatched to any gene: 5. The germline CDR1 and CDR2 sequences are ENHRY and SYGVKD. DNA of the CDR3: TGTGCCATCAACTCCGGGACAGGGGGCACTGAAGCTTTCTTT. It encodes CAINSGTGGTEAFF.

The chain joins TRBV6-5 to TRBJ1-2; D gene unclear. Germline V lookup: CDR1 MNHEY, CDR2 SVGAGI. Trimming pared 5 bases from V and 5 bases from J, leaving 6 bases between. This CDR3 region has 11 residues. The CDR3 protein is CASSSEYGYTF. The CDR3 region has the DNA TGTGCCAGCAGTAGTGAATATGGCTACACCTTC.